This T cell receptor beta chain emerged from a study of T cells after posttransplantation cyclophosphamide. Overall study findings and caveats: Later blood repertoires were often dominated by clones from the donor CD8+ memory compartment.

This table comes from immunoSEQ multiplex PCR, and its TCRdb copy is limited to in-frame clones, with some not included. The sample yields tens of thousands of clones, 80% to 95% seen once. The CDR3 sequence is 14 residues long. V was cut by 0 bases and J by 3 bases, with 8 bases left in between. Germline V gene lookup returns CDR1 SGDLS and CDR2 YYNGEE. Of note for this clone: Its specificity is unknown.

This receptor was taken from a woman aged 25 to 45 in good health and a related stem cell transplant donor. Sequencing was carried out using PBMCs. This chain connects TRBV9 to TRBJ2-3, with D perhaps matching TRBD1 (6 bases). This chain's CDR3 is CASSVGQGTDTQYF. The CDR3 DNA sequence: TGTGCCAGCAGCGTAGGCCAGGGGACAGATACGCAGTATTTT. The whole variable domain, filled in from reference TRBV9 and TRBJ2-3, reads DSGVTQTPKHLITATGQRVTLRCSPRSGDLSVYWYQQSLDQGLQFLIQYYNGEERAKGNILERFSAQQFPDLHSELNLSSLELGDSALYFCASSVGQGTDTQYFGPGTRLTVL.